This TCR beta chain comes out of a study of shared clonotypes between healthy human individuals. Study at large: Each donor contributed plates that comprised three CD4 naive, three CD4 memory, two CD8 naive and one CD8 memory.

The ends were cut back, 6 bases at V and 10 bases at J, with 16 bases in the middle. The CDR3 runs 13 residues. Germline assignment: CDR1 MNHEY and CDR2 SVGAGI. The genomic DNA of each subset was split evenly across several immunoSEQ plates. TCRdb's copy holds only in-frame clones and misses some; the assay was immunoSEQ multiplex PCR. The table records about 1.5 million clones, 95% to 99% of them present only once. Healthy HIV-negative adults with no recent acute infections or vaccinations were recruited as donors. Sequencing used naive CD4+ T cells sorted from blood. This sample's subset: CD45RA+ positively selected. The sequence was collected from a young man in good health. The chain recombines TRBV6-5 with TRBJ2-1; unclear D gene. The CDR3: CASSSPIIREQFF. The CDR3 bases are TGTGCCAGCAGCTCTCCAATTATCAGGGAGCAGTTCTTC.